One T cell receptor beta chain is described in this entry. Its antigen is as yet unknown. This CDR3 contains 16 residues. Germline values: CDR1 MDHEN, CDR2 SYDVKM. Trimming cost V 4 bases and J 0 bases, with 12 bases left between them. The data stem from a study of cytomegalovirus exposure and HLA in healthy donors. The PCR made use of 60 Vbeta and 13 Jbeta primers. Some clones are missing from TCRdb's copy, which holds only in-frame ones; the method was immunoSEQ multiplex PCR. The specimen's table records some 48,000 clones. Notes on the study in general: The authors reported that TCR beta sequences could predict HLA-A and HLA-B alleles. These predictions were accurate for most subjects in the first cohort.

The rearrangement uses TRBV28 and TRBJ1-4; tentatively, D is TRBD1 (6 bases). Sequencing input: PBMCs. This TCR derives from a man aged 35-49 years in good health and CMV-seropositive. The CDR3 sequence is CASSSQTGATNEKLFF. The DNA for the CDR3 is TGTGCCAGCAGTTCCCAGACAGGAGCAACTAATGAAAAACTGTTTTTT.